The rows below give T cell receptor beta chains drawn from one sample of a study of blood T cell repertoires in COVID-19. Here immunoSEQ multiplex PCR was the method, and the copy in TCRdb shows in-frame clones only, minus some. The data contain approximately 240,000 clones, about 90% of them singletons. Sequenced: PBMCs or T cells enriched from blood (not recorded which). Receptor source: a young woman with acute COVID-19. Both conserved end residues are part of each CDR3. Each record gives: V gene, clone size, J gene, D gene, CDR3 protein, CDR3 DNA. The D gene is left open where the match is weak. Clone size is stated in some rows and not others, as once, few, many or a class when expanded.

>TRBV10-2|-|TRBJ1-6|-
CATSQGIYSPLHF
TGCGCCACCTCCCAGGGAATTTATTCACCCCTCCACTTT
>TRBV19|few|TRBJ1-1|-
CASSIHPGVDTEAFF
TGTGCCAGTAGTATTCATCCAGGGGTTGACACTGAAGCTTTCTTT
>TRBV2|-|TRBJ1-2|TRBD1
CASSEALLGQLGYTF
TGTGCCAGCAGTGAAGCGCTTTTGGGACAGCTTGGCTACACCTTC
>TRBV9|once|TRBJ2-2|-
CASSVDVMTTGELFF
TGTGCCAGCAGCGTAGATGTAATGACAACCGGGGAGCTGTTTTTT
>TRBV3-1/TRBV3-2|-|TRBJ1-1|TRBD1
CASSQGQVTNTEAFF
TGTGCCAGCAGCCAGGGACAGGTAACGAACACTGAAGCTTTCTTT
>TRBV5-6|-|TRBJ1-5|-
CASSFGPQPQHF
TGTGCCAGCAGCTTTGGGCCTCAGCCCCAGCATTTT
>TRBV2|-|TRBJ2-7|TRBD1
CASLDRGEQYF
TGTGCCAGCCTAGACAGGGGTGAGCAGTACTTC
>TRBV11-2|-|TRBJ1-1|TRBD1
CASRSTGRAFF
TGTGCCAGCAGATCGACAGGGAGGGCTTTCTTT
>TRBV2|-|TRBJ1-5|-
CASSEAGSVNQPQHF
TGTGCCAGCAGTGAAGCCGGCAGCGTAAATCAGCCCCAGCATTTT
>TRBV19|-|TRBJ1-3|-
CASSILTGSSGNTIYF
TGTGCCAGTAGTATCCTGACGGGAAGCTCTGGAAACACCATATATTTT